This T cell receptor beta chain was profiled in a study of blood T cell repertoires in COVID-19. Overall study context: Researchers got acute and convalescent COVID-19 samples from the United States, Italy and Spain.

The CDR3 has 17 residues. Germline V gene sequence: CDR1 LGHNA, CDR2 YSLEER. The germline V and J ends were trimmed by 0 bases and 1 base, with 13 bases remaining between them. Per the authors' pipeline: Quantification of nucleated cells was approximated via reference gene primer amplification. The repertoire was sequenced with immunoSEQ multiplex PCR; TCRdb's copy has only in-frame clones and lacks some. V, J and clone size derive from that table, while D and trimming were established from the DNA sequence. The sample yields about 380,000 clones, more than 75% seen once. Residents of 24 US areas, aged about 18 to 89 years, made up the participants.

The clonotype was recovered from a woman aged 18-29 years who had recovered from COVID-19. The chain recombines TRBV4-3 with TRBJ1-5; D unresolved. Sequenced sample: PBMCs or T cells enriched from blood (not recorded which). The CDR3 DNA follows: TGCGCCAGCAGCCAAGATCACAGTGTAACGAGCAATCAGCCCCAGCATTTT. Translating gives CASSQDHSVTSNQPQHF.